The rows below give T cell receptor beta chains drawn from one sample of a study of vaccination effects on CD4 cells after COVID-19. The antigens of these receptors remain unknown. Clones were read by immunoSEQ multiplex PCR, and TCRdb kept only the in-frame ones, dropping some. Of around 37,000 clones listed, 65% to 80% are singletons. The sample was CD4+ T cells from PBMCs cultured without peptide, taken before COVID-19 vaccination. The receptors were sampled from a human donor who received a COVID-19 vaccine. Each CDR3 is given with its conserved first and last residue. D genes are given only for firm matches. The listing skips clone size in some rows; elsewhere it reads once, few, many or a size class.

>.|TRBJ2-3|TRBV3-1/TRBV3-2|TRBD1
CASSQDLGDRGTDTQYF
TGTGCCAGCAGCCAAGATCTGGGGGACAGGGGGACAGATACGCAGTATTTT
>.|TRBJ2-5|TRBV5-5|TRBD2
CASSFGEGRQETQYF
TGTGCCAGCAGCTTCGGGGAGGGGCGGCAAGAGACCCAGTACTTC
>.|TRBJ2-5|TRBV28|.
CASSGGNQETQYF
TGTGCCAGCTCCGGTGGGAACCAAGAGACCCAGTACTTC
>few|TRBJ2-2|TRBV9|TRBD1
CASSVDGQGSGELFF
TGTGCCAGCAGCGTAGACGGACAGGGGTCCGGGGAGCTGTTTTTT
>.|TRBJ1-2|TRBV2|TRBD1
CASSLRQGVLGYTF
TGTGCCAGCAGTCTTCGACAGGGGGTACTTGGCTACACCTTC
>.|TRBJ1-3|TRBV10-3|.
CAISAGRDSGNTIYF
TGTGCCATCAGTGCGGGACGGGACTCTGGAAACACCATATATTTT
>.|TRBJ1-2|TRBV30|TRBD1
CAWSNGFQGVDGYTF
TGTGCCTGGAGTAACGGGTTTCAGGGGGTTGATGGCTACACCTTC
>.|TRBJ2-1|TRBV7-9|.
CASSPRRDTGRDNEQFF
TGTGCCAGCAGCCCCCGGAGGGACACGGGAAGGGACAATGAGCAGTTCTTC
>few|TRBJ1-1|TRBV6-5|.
CASSYSPVWGNTEAFF
TGTGCCAGCAGTTACTCTCCAGTCTGGGGGAACACTGAAGCTTTCTTT
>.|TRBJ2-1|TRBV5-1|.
CASRAKENNEQFF
TGCGCCAGCAGGGCAAAGGAGAACAATGAGCAGTTCTTC
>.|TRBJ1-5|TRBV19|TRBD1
CASSRDSDSNQPQHF
TGTGCCAGTAGTAGGGACAGCGATAGCAATCAGCCCCAGCATTTT
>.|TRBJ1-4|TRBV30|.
CAWSVLGEKLFF
TGTGCCTGGAGTGTACTGGGGGAAAAACTGTTTTTT
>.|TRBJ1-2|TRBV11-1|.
CASSRSSLGGYTF
TGTGCCAGCAGCCGCAGTTCATTGGGTGGCTACACCTTC
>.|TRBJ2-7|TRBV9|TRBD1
CASSAGTGKLSPYEQYF
TGTGCCAGCAGCGCCGGGACAGGAAAACTCTCTCCCTACGAGCAGTACTTC
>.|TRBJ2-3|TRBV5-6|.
CASSLTGAADTQYF
TGTGCCAGCAGCTTGACGGGGGCGGCAGATACGCAGTATTTT
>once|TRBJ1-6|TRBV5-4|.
CASSLAGRVNSPLHF
TGTGCCAGCAGCTTGGCCGGACGAGTTAATTCACCCCTCCACTTT
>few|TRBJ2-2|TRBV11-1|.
CASSPMGTGELFF
TGTGCCAGCAGCCCCATGGGGACCGGGGAGCTGTTTTTT
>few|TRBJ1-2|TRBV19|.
CASSIATASGYTF
TGTGCCAGTAGTATCGCCACAGCATCTGGCTACACCTTC
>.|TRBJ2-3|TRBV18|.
CASSATDTQYF
TGTGCCAGCTCAGCCACAGATACGCAGTATTTT
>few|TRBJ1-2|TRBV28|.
CASSLGTTNYGYTF
TGTGCCAGCAGTTTGGGGACAACTAACTATGGCTACACCTTC
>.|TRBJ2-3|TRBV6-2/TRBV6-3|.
CASSYAQSTDTQYF
TGTGCCAGCAGTTACGCGCAAAGCACAGATACGCAGTATTTT
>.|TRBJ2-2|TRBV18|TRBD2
CASSPPGLAGIGELFF
TGTGCCAGCTCACCACCGGGACTAGCGGGTATCGGGGAGCTGTTTTTT
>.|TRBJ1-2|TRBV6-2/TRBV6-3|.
CASSYTGNYGYTF
TGTGCCAGCAGTTACACAGGGAACTATGGCTACACCTTC
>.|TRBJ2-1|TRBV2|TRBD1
CASRKRQGQFF
TGTGCCAGCAGAAAACGACAGGGACAGTTCTTC
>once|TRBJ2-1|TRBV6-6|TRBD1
CATNPHPGGEQFF
TGTGCCACCAACCCCCACCCAGGGGGTGAGCAGTTCTTC
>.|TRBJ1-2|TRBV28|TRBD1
CASSPAGTDYGYTF
TGTGCCAGCAGCCCCGCCGGGACAGACTATGGCTACACCTTC
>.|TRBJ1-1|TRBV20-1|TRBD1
CSASDGTGTPEAFF
TGCAGTGCTAGTGACGGGACAGGGACCCCTGAAGCTTTCTTT
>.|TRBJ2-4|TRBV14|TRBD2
CASSQEVRDYLNIQYF
TGTGCCAGCAGCCAAGAAGTCCGGGACTACCTAAACATTCAGTACTTC
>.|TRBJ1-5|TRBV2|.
CASSRQGGGNQPQHF
TGTGCCAGCAGTCGTCAGGGAGGAGGCAATCAGCCCCAGCATTTT
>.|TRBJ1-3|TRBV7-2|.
CASSLGESGTGNTIYF
TGTGCCAGCAGCTTAGGGGAGTCAGGGACAGGAAACACCATATATTTT
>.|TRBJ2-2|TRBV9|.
CASSVYTGELFF
TGTGCCAGCAGCGTATACACCGGGGAGCTGTTTTTT
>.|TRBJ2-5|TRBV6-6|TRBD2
CASSPSPFLAGGQETQYF
TGTGCCAGCAGTCCCAGCCCCTTCTTAGCGGGGGGGCAAGAGACCCAGTACTTC
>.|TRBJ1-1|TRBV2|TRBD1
CASVDRLTKGEAFF
TGTGCCAGCGTGGACAGGCTGACAAAGGGGGAAGCTTTCTTT
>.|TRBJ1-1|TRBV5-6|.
CASSLGQANTEAFF
TGTGCCAGCAGCTTGGGACAGGCAAACACTGAAGCTTTCTTT
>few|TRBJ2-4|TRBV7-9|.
CASSSLPPGAIVFKNIQYF
TGTGCCAGCAGCTCGTTACCCCCAGGGGCGATAGTATTCAAAAACATTCAGTACTTC
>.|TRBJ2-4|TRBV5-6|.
CASSLENIQYF
TGTGCCAGCAGCTTGGAAAACATTCAGTACTTC
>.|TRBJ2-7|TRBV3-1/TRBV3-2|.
CASSPHRESYEQYF
TGTGCCAGCAGCCCGCACAGGGAATCCTACGAGCAGTACTTC
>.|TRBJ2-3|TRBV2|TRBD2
CASRLAGISTDTQYF
TGTGCCAGCAGACTAGCGGGAATTAGCACAGATACGCAGTATTTT
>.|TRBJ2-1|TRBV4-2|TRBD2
CASSLTREFAYNEQFF
TGTGCCAGCAGCCTCACGCGGGAGTTCGCCTACAATGAGCAGTTCTTC
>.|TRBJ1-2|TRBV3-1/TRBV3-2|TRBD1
CASSRFYPTGDYGYTF
TGTGCCAGCAGCCGGTTTTACCCGACAGGGGACTATGGCTACACCTTC
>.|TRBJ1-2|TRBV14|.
CASSPGGAGYTF
TGTGCCAGCAGTCCGGGAGGAGCGGGCTACACCTTC
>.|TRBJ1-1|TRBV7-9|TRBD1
CAVPSRTGGMNTEAFF
TGTGCCGTCCCCTCTCGGACAGGAGGAATGAACACTGAAGCTTTCTTT
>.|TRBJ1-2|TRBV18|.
CASSLAGDYGYTF
TGTGCCAGCTCATTGGCAGGGGACTATGGCTACACCTTC
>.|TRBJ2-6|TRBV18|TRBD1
CASSPRTPDRAGANVLTF
TGTGCCAGCTCACCCCGAACCCCGGACAGGGCTGGGGCCAACGTCCTGACTTTC
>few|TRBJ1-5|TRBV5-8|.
CASSFQGGQPQHF
TGTGCCAGCAGCTTCCAGGGCGGTCAGCCCCAGCATTTT
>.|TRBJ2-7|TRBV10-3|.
CAISEGGSYEQYF
TGTGCCATCAGTGAGGGGGGCTCCTACGAGCAGTACTTC
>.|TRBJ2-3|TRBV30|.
CAWRVRGGIAGTQYF
TGTGCCTGGAGGGTCCGGGGCGGGATTGCTGGTACGCAGTATTTT
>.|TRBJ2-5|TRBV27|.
CASSFGNRGRETQYF
TGTGCCAGCAGCTTTGGGAATAGGGGGAGGGAGACCCAGTACTTC
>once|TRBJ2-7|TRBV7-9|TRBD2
CASSPGLATYEQYF
TGTGCCAGCAGCCCGGGACTAGCGACCTACGAGCAGTACTTC
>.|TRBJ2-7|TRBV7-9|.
CASSSAVEYEQYF
TGTGCCAGCAGCTCCGCGGTCGAATACGAGCAGTACTTC
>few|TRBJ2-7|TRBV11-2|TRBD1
CASSGDRSSYEQYF
TGTGCCAGCAGCGGGGACAGGTCCTCCTACGAGCAGTACTTC
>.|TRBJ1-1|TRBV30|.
CAWRRTAEAFF
TGTGCCTGGAGAAGGACAGCTGAAGCTTTCTTT
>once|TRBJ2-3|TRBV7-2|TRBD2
CASSQQPSGSGNTDTQYF
TGTGCCAGCAGCCAACAGCCTAGCGGGAGTGGAAACACAGATACGCAGTATTTT
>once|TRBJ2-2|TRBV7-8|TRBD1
CASSHRQGTNTGELFF
TGTGCCAGCAGCCACAGACAGGGGACGAACACCGGGGAGCTGTTTTTT
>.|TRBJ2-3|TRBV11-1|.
CASSLSNTQYF
TGTGCCAGCAGCTTGTCTAATACGCAGTATTTT
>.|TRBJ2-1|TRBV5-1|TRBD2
CASSQPGLTDNEQFF
TGCGCCAGCAGCCAGCCGGGACTAACCGACAATGAGCAGTTCTTC
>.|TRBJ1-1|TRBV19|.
CASRRDQMNTEAFF
TGTGCCAGTAGGAGGGACCAAATGAACACTGAAGCTTTCTTT
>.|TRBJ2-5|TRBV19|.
CASRDPGQTLIQYF
TGTGCCAGTAGAGATCCGGGACAAACCTTGATCCAGTACTTC
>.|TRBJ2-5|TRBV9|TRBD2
CASSVGTSGDQETQYF
TGTGCCAGCAGCGTAGGGACTAGCGGGGACCAAGAGACCCAGTACTTC
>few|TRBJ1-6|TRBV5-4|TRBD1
CASSLGPGQGGSPLHF
TGTGCCAGCAGCTTGGGCCCGGGACAGGGGGGTTCACCCCTCCACTTT